These T cell receptor beta chains were read from a single sample in a study of regulatory T cells in long-lasting Graves disease. TCRdb re-analysed the multiplex PCR reads in MiXCR, keeping a single row per CDR3 protein. The sample contains almost 350,000 distinct CDR3 sequences, roughly 21% of which appear only once. Sequenced material: peripheral blood mononuclear cells (PBMCs), taken when the disease was refractory, from a patient treated with antithyroid drugs. The receptor source for this set is a female donor with Graves disease. Both conserved end residues are part of each CDR3. A D gene is named only where the DNA matches it firmly. A row's size may be missing; if present it is once, few, many or a size class.

CDR3: CASRVRRRLDSPLHF; DNA: TGTGCCAGCAGGGTTAGGCGCAGGTTGGATTCACCCCTCCACTTT; D: NA; J: TRBJ1-6; V: TRBV13; size: NA
CDR3: CASRVSGQQETQYF; DNA: TGTGCCAGCCGAGTTTCGGGACAGCAAGAGACCCAGTACTTC; D: TRBD1; J: TRBJ2-5; V: TRBV12-3/TRBV12-4; size: many
CDR3: CASRPHGLTYEQYF; DNA: TGTGCCAGCAGACCCCACGGGTTAACCTACGAGCAGTACTTC; D: NA; J: TRBJ2-7; V: TRBV7-9; size: NA
CDR3: CASSLAPVTDTQYF; DNA: TGTGCCAGCAGCTTAGCACCCGTGACAGATACGCAGTATTTT; D: NA; J: TRBJ2-3; V: TRBV11-2; size: NA
CDR3: CSATPGVQYQETQYF; DNA: TGCAGTGCTACCCCGGGAGTACAGTACCAAGAGACCCAGTACTTC; D: NA; J: TRBJ2-5; V: TRBV20-1; size: many
CDR3: CASSPTGRSYEQYF; DNA: TGTGCCAGCAGCCCGACAGGGCGCTCCTACGAGCAGTACTTC; D: TRBD1; J: TRBJ2-7; V: TRBV7-6; size: NA
CDR3: CASSSRLAGGGEQFF; DNA: TGTGCCAGCAGTTCTCGACTAGCGGGGGGGGGTGAGCAGTTCTTC; D: TRBD2; J: TRBJ2-1; V: TRBV12-3/TRBV12-4; size: few
CDR3: CASSYSKTITETQYF; DNA: TGTGCCAGCAGTTACTCGAAGACCATAACAGAGACCCAGTACTTC; D: NA; J: TRBJ2-5; V: TRBV6-9; size: many
CDR3: CASSLRAGFYEQYF; DNA: TGTGCCAGCAGTTTAAGAGCGGGTTTCTACGAGCAGTACTTC; D: NA; J: TRBJ2-7; V: TRBV27; size: few
CDR3: CASSQGRRPHQPQHF; DNA: TGTGCCAGTAGCCAAGGCCGCCGCCCACATCAGCCCCAGCATTTT; D: NA; J: TRBJ1-5; V: TRBV19; size: few
CDR3: CASSVGGQGTNYGYTF; DNA: TGTGCCAGCAGCGTAGGAGGACAGGGTACTAACTATGGCTACACCTTC; D: TRBD1; J: TRBJ1-2; V: TRBV9; size: NA
CDR3: CASRDRGRGETQYF; DNA: TGTGCCAGCAGAGACAGGGGGCGCGGGGAGACCCAGTACTTC; D: TRBD1; J: TRBJ2-5; V: TRBV6-1; size: NA
CDR3: CASSLYPPIGTGRREETQYF; DNA: TGTGCCAGCAGTTTGTATCCCCCAATCGGGACAGGGAGAAGGGAAGAGACCCAGTACTTC; D: TRBD1; J: TRBJ2-5; V: TRBV28; size: once
CDR3: CSARRTGAQPQHF; DNA: TGCAGTGCTAGAAGGACAGGGGCTCAGCCCCAGCATTTT; D: TRBD1; J: TRBJ1-5; V: TRBV20-1; size: NA
CDR3: CASSGDRMNTEAFF; DNA: TGTGCCAGCAGTGGCGACCGCATGAACACTGAAGCTTTCTTT; D: NA; J: TRBJ1-1; V: TRBV6-1; size: NA
CDR3: CASSPSGGLKETQYF; DNA: TGTGCCAGCAGCCCTAGCGGGGGCTTGAAAGAGACCCAGTACTTC; D: TRBD2; J: TRBJ2-5; V: TRBV28; size: NA
CDR3: CSVRGQGNYEQYF; DNA: TGCAGCGTTAGGGGACAGGGGAACTACGAGCAGTACTTC; D: TRBD1; J: TRBJ2-7; V: TRBV29-1; size: few
CDR3: CASSVDGGTRGTQYF; DNA: TGTGCCAGCAGCGTAGACGGAGGGACAAGGGGTACGCAGTATTTT; D: NA; J: TRBJ2-3; V: TRBV9; size: few
CDR3: CSASDVWVYEQYF; DNA: TGCAGTGCTAGTGACGTCTGGGTGTACGAGCAGTACTTC; D: NA; J: TRBJ2-7; V: TRBV20-1; size: many
CDR3: CAWMENGYEQYF; DNA: TGTGCCTGGATGGAGAATGGCTACGAGCAGTACTTC; D: NA; J: TRBJ2-7; V: TRBV30; size: few
CDR3: CASSARRGGQETQYF; DNA: TGTGCCAGCAGCGCAAGACGAGGGGGACAAGAGACCCAGTACTTC; D: NA; J: TRBJ2-5; V: TRBV9; size: NA
CDR3: CASKRQGGTNEKLFF; DNA: TGTGCCAGCAAGCGGCAGGGGGGGACTAATGAAAAACTGTTTTTT; D: TRBD1; J: TRBJ1-4; V: TRBV28; size: many
CDR3: CASSSGVREKLFF; DNA: TGCGCCAGCAGCTCAGGGGTGCGTGAAAAACTGTTTTTT; D: NA; J: TRBJ1-4; V: TRBV5-1; size: many
CDR3: CASLRAGELFF; DNA: TGTGCCAGCCTCCGGGCCGGGGAGCTGTTTTTT; D: NA; J: TRBJ2-2; V: TRBV28; size: NA
CDR3: CASSPGLGSYEQYF; DNA: TGTGCCAGCAGTCCGGGACTAGGGTCCTACGAGCAGTACTTC; D: TRBD2; J: TRBJ2-7; V: TRBV2; size: many
CDR3: CASTGGDNQPQHF; DNA: TGTGCCAGCACGGGGGGGGACAATCAGCCCCAGCATTTT; D: NA; J: TRBJ1-5; V: TRBV25-1; size: NA
CDR3: CASSFPRGEAFF; DNA: TGTGCCAGCAGTTTCCCGCGCGGTGAAGCTTTCTTT; D: NA; J: TRBJ1-1; V: TRBV27; size: NA
CDR3: CASSSRGQGGYTF; DNA: TGTGCCAGCAGTTCCAGGGGGCAAGGTGGCTACACCTTC; D: TRBD1; J: TRBJ1-2; V: TRBV6-2/TRBV6-3; size: NA
CDR3: CASRRQGAHPSTEAFF; DNA: TGTGCCAGCAGACGACAGGGGGCGCATCCAAGCACTGAAGCTTTCTTT; D: TRBD1; J: TRBJ1-1; V: TRBV6-1; size: NA
CDR3: CASSVERDTEAFF; DNA: TGTGCCAGCAGTGTTGAGAGGGACACTGAAGCTTTCTTT; D: NA; J: TRBJ1-1; V: TRBV6-1; size: NA
CDR3: CASSPIGIWTANEKLFF; DNA: TGTGCCAGCAGCCCCATAGGTATTTGGACGGCTAATGAAAAACTGTTTTTT; D: NA; J: TRBJ1-4; V: TRBV9; size: NA
CDR3: CASRAQGNTEAFF; DNA: TGTGCCAGCAGGGCTCAGGGGAACACTGAAGCTTTCTTT; D: NA; J: TRBJ1-1; V: TRBV12-3/TRBV12-4; size: many
CDR3: CASRRGLPYEQYF; DNA: TGTGCCAGCAGACGGGGACTGCCCTACGAGCAGTACTTC; D: NA; J: TRBJ2-7; V: TRBV27; size: once
CDR3: CASSLEGVHEQYF; DNA: TGCGCCAGCAGCTTGGAGGGAGTCCACGAGCAGTACTTC; D: NA; J: TRBJ2-7; V: TRBV5-1; size: few
CDR3: CASSWGPESLNEKLFF; DNA: TGTGCCAGCAGCTGGGGGCCAGAGTCTCTAAATGAAAAACTGTTTTTT; D: NA; J: TRBJ1-4; V: TRBV5-6; size: NA
CDR3: CASRPHGPQETQYF; DNA: TGTGCCAGCAGACCACACGGACCTCAAGAGACCCAGTACTTC; D: NA; J: TRBJ2-5; V: TRBV6-1; size: many
CDR3: CASSFTSTVGNTIYF; DNA: TGTGCCAGCAGTTTCACGTCGACAGTCGGAAACACCATATATTTT; D: NA; J: TRBJ1-3; V: TRBV3-1; size: NA
CDR3: CAQQGRKTEAFF; DNA: TGTGCTCAACAGGGGCGGAAGACTGAAGCTTTCTTT; D: TRBD1; J: TRBJ1-1; V: TRBV12-5; size: many
CDR3: CASSFYQWGDSAYEQYF; DNA: TGTGCCAGCAGCTTTTACCAGTGGGGGGACAGCGCCTACGAGCAGTACTTC; D: NA; J: TRBJ2-7; V: TRBV12-3/TRBV12-4; size: few
CDR3: CASSISGSYNEQFF; DNA: TGTGCCAGCAGCATTAGCGGGAGCTACAATGAGCAGTTCTTC; D: TRBD2; J: TRBJ2-1; V: TRBV11-2; size: few
CDR3: CASSDPRGQYF; DNA: TGTGCCAGTTCAGACCCCAGAGGGCAGTACTTC; D: NA; J: TRBJ2-7; V: TRBV19; size: NA
CDR3: CASSYRDGRSPQETQYF; DNA: TGTGCCAGCAGCTATCGGGATGGCAGGAGCCCTCAAGAGACCCAGTACTTC; D: NA; J: TRBJ2-5; V: TRBV7-8; size: NA
CDR3: CASSFSGEKLFF; DNA: TGTGCCAGCAGTTTTTCAGGTGAAAAACTGTTTTTT; D: NA; J: TRBJ1-4; V: TRBV28; size: many
CDR3: CASSLGLGLVAFF; DNA: TGTGCCAGCAGCTTAGGGCTGGGGTTGGTGGCTTTCTTT; D: NA; J: TRBJ1-1; V: TRBV11-2; size: many
CDR3: CASSGTGSYGYTF; DNA: TGTGCCAGCAGTGGGACAGGGTCCTATGGCTACACCTTC; D: TRBD1; J: TRBJ1-2; V: TRBV6-2/TRBV6-3; size: many
CDR3: CSVDPTSRDRGQSDTEAFF; DNA: TGCAGCGTTGATCCGACCTCCCGGGACAGGGGGCAATCGGACACTGAAGCTTTCTTT; D: TRBD1; J: TRBJ1-1; V: TRBV29-1; size: NA
CDR3: CAISGLAGGQETQYF; DNA: TGTGCCATCAGTGGACTAGCGGGGGGCCAAGAGACCCAGTACTTC; D: TRBD2; J: TRBJ2-5; V: TRBV10-3; size: many
CDR3: CASSSGTEVQETQYF; DNA: TGTGCCAGCAGTTCCGGGACAGAAGTCCAAGAGACCCAGTACTTC; D: TRBD1; J: TRBJ2-5; V: TRBV28; size: many
CDR3: CNTNNGAGGNEQFF; DNA: TGCAACACTAACAACGGGGCGGGAGGGAATGAGCAGTTCTTC; D: TRBD2; J: TRBJ2-1; V: TRBV29-1; size: NA
CDR3: CASSQDQDWLGYTF; DNA: TGTGCCAGCAGCCAAGATCAGGACTGGCTTGGCTACACCTTC; D: NA; J: TRBJ1-2; V: TRBV14; size: few
CDR3: CASSYADTIYGYTF; DNA: TGTGCCAGCAGTTACGCCGACACCATCTATGGCTACACCTTC; D: NA; J: TRBJ1-2; V: TRBV6-5; size: many
CDR3: CASTPKFLPGNTIYF; DNA: TGTGCCAGCACCCCTAAGTTTTTGCCTGGAAACACCATATATTTT; D: NA; J: TRBJ1-3; V: TRBV2; size: NA
CDR3: CASSNTGFSNQPQHF; DNA: TGTGCCAGCAGTAACACAGGGTTTAGCAATCAGCCCCAGCATTTT; D: NA; J: TRBJ1-5; V: TRBV6-1; size: many
CDR3: CAGSYGGYGYTF; DNA: TGTGCCGGCAGTTACGGGGGGTATGGCTACACCTTC; D: NA; J: TRBJ1-2; V: TRBV6-5; size: NA
CDR3: CASRDFTRAPYEQYF; DNA: TGTGCCAGCAGAGACTTTACGCGGGCCCCCTACGAGCAGTACTTC; D: NA; J: TRBJ2-7; V: TRBV9; size: once
CDR3: CASTGGGYSNQPQHF; DNA: TGTGCCAGCACCGGAGGGGGGTATAGCAATCAGCCCCAGCATTTT; D: NA; J: TRBJ1-5; V: TRBV6-1; size: many
CDR3: CASSEEQGRDGYTF; DNA: TGTGCCAGCAGTGAGGAACAGGGGAGGGATGGCTACACCTTC; D: TRBD1; J: TRBJ1-2; V: TRBV2; size: many
CDR3: CASRTKGGISNQPQHF; DNA: TGTGCCAGCCGCACCAAGGGGGGGATTAGCAATCAGCCCCAGCATTTT; D: NA; J: TRBJ1-5; V: TRBV6-2/TRBV6-3; size: few
CDR3: CASSARTGESTGELFF; DNA: TGTGCCAGCAGCGCCCGGACAGGGGAGAGCACCGGGGAGCTGTTTTTT; D: TRBD1; J: TRBJ2-2; V: TRBV7-9; size: NA
CDR3: CASSQETASSYNSPLHF; DNA: TGTGCCAGCAGCCAAGAAACGGCGAGCTCCTATAATTCACCCCTCCACTTT; D: NA; J: TRBJ1-6; V: TRBV4-2; size: NA